The rows below give T cell receptor beta chains drawn from one sample of a study of cytomegalovirus exposure and HLA in healthy donors. Assay: immunoSEQ multiplex PCR; the TCRdb copy retains only in-frame clones and omits some. The sample has fewer than 250,000 clones, about 85% seen once. Sequenced input: PBMCs. All receptors derive from a human donor in good health. Both conserved end residues are part of each CDR3. The D gene is left open where the match is weak. Some rows have no size entry. The others give once, few or many, or a class for an expanded clone.

TRBJ2-7 | . | 16 | . | TRBV2 | CASSEALDRFSYEQYF | TGTGCCAGCAGTGAAGCCCTTGACAGGTTCTCCTACGAGCAGTACTTC
TRBJ2-7 | . | 16 | TRBD2 | TRBV4-3 | CASSQRPGTSSYEQYF | TGCGCCAGCAGCCAGCGACCCGGGACTAGCAGTTACGAGCAGTACTTC
TRBJ1-2 | . | 13 | TRBD1 | TRBV4-3 | CASRSGTVSGYTF | TGCGCCAGCAGGTCCGGGACAGTAAGTGGCTACACCTTC
TRBJ2-5 | . | 18 | TRBD2 | TRBV4-3 | CASSQEWASGSLGETQYF | TGCGCCAGCAGCCAAGAATGGGCTAGCGGGAGTTTGGGAGAGACCCAGTACTTC
TRBJ1-2 | few | 14 | . | TRBV5-1 | CASSDRGTSYGYTF | TGCGCCAGCAGCGATAGGGGTACAAGCTATGGCTACACCTTC
TRBJ2-3 | . | 16 | . | TRBV14 | CASSQLQGGFTDTQYF | TGTGCCAGCAGCCAATTACAGGGAGGGTTCACAGATACGCAGTATTTT
TRBJ2-7 | . | 13 | . | TRBV19 | CASSIRGEDEQYF | TGTGCCAGTAGTATCAGGGGAGAGGACGAGCAGTACTTC
TRBJ1-5 | . | 15 | . | TRBV18 | CASSPRGQNNQPQHF | TGTGCCAGCTCACCTCGAGGGCAGAACAATCAGCCCCAGCATTTT
TRBJ2-4 | . | 16 | . | TRBV6-1 | CASSEALGLAKNIQYF | TGTGCCAGCAGTGAAGCCCTCGGACTAGCCAAAAACATTCAGTACTTC
TRBJ2-7 | . | 15 | . | TRBV7-2 | CASSLATASSYEQYF | TGTGCCAGCAGCTTAGCGACAGCTAGCTCCTACGAGCAGTACTTC
TRBJ1-4 | . | 15 | TRBD1 | TRBV5-8 | CASSLAGQTYEKLFF | TGTGCCAGCAGCTTGGCGGGACAGACTTATGAAAAACTGTTTTTT
TRBJ1-1 | . | 13 | TRBD1 | TRBV19 | CASRGQGNTEAFF | TGTGCCAGTAGGGGACAGGGGAACACTGAAGCTTTCTTT
TRBJ2-1 | . | 13 | . | TRBV7-2 | CASSAGPGSEQFF | TGTGCCAGCAGCGCGGGCCCCGGATCTGAGCAGTTCTTC
TRBJ2-7 | . | 14 | TRBD2 | TRBV28 | CASSPTSFQYEQYF | TGTGCCAGCAGTCCGACTAGCTTCCAGTACGAGCAGTACTTC
TRBJ1-2 | . | 16 | . | TRBV7-9 | CASSLNRLQGLDGYTF | TGTGCCAGCAGCTTGAATAGACTACAGGGCTTGGATGGCTACACCTTC
TRBJ2-1 | once | 14 | . | TRBV15 | CATSRPRSSNEQFF | TGTGCCACCAGCAGACCCCGGTCCTCCAATGAGCAGTTCTTC
TRBJ2-2 | . | 16 | TRBD2 | TRBV7-3 | CASRSNAGTSAGELFF | TGTGCCAGCAGATCCAATGCCGGGACTAGTGCCGGGGAGCTGTTTTTT
TRBJ2-1 | . | 19 | TRBD2 | TRBV7-9 | CASSLRGLPGLAGNNEQFF | TGTGCCAGCAGCTTACGGGGGTTACCGGGACTAGCGGGCAACAATGAGCAGTTCTTC
TRBJ2-3 | . | 18 | TRBD2 | TRBV5-1 | CASSPGLAGAFSPDTQYF | TGCGCCAGCAGCCCGGGACTAGCGGGAGCCTTCTCACCAGATACGCAGTATTTT
TRBJ1-2 | . | 17 | . | TRBV9 | CASSVNPRQEELWGYTF | TGTGCCAGCAGCGTGAATCCCCGTCAGGAGGAACTCTGGGGCTACACCTTC
TRBJ2-1 | . | 16 | . | TRBV6-5 | CASSYSFGSSYNEQFF | TGTGCCAGCAGTTACTCATTCGGGAGCTCCTACAATGAGCAGTTCTTC
TRBJ1-4 | . | 16 | TRBD1 | TRBV7-7 | CASSRYRGRQNEKLFF | TGTGCTAGCAGCCGATACAGGGGCCGACAAAATGAAAAACTGTTTTTT
TRBJ2-1 | . | 14 | TRBD2 | TRBV7-8 | CASSPGLAYGEQFF | TGTGCCAGCAGCCCGGGACTAGCGTACGGTGAGCAGTTCTTC
TRBJ2-6 | . | 16 | . | TRBV2 | CASSAGRPSGANVLTF | TGTGCCAGCAGCGCGGGAAGGCCCTCTGGGGCCAACGTCCTGACTTTC
TRBJ2-2 | . | 15 | . | TRBV7-8 | CASSLRIGSTGELFF | TGTGCCAGCAGCTTACGTATAGGGAGCACCGGGGAGCTGTTTTTT
TRBJ2-7 | . | 15 | TRBD2 | TRBV5-8 | CASSSSGRRSHEQYF | TGTGCCAGCAGCTCTAGCGGGAGAAGATCCCACGAGCAGTACTTC
TRBJ2-1 | . | 14 | . | TRBV5-1 | CASSTQGPYNEQFF | TGCGCCAGCAGCACACAGGGTCCTTACAATGAGCAGTTCTTC
TRBJ1-3 | . | 16 | TRBD1 | TRBV7-2 | CASSSQGRFSGNTIYF | TGTGCCAGCAGCTCACAGGGGAGGTTCTCTGGAAACACCATATATTTT
TRBJ2-7 | . | 11 | . | TRBV11-2 | CASTFQYEQYF | TGTGCCAGCACCTTTCAATACGAGCAGTACTTC
TRBJ2-1 | . | 17 | . | TRBV7-9 | CSSSLGVGGLPYNEQFF | TGTTCCAGCAGCTTAGGGGTCGGGGGGCTTCCCTACAATGAGCAGTTCTTC
TRBJ2-7 | . | 16 | . | TRBV10-3 | CAISATTRVKLYEQYF | TGTGCCATCAGTGCGACGACGCGGGTGAAACTCTACGAGCAGTACTTC
TRBJ2-2 | . | 13 | . | TRBV6-6 | CASAGRGTGELFF | TGTGCCAGCGCAGGGCGGGGAACCGGGGAGCTGTTTTTT
TRBJ2-4 | . | 14 | . | TRBV9 | CASSPDLAKNIQYF | TGTGCCAGCAGCCCGGACTTAGCCAAAAACATTCAGTACTTC
TRBJ1-3 | . | 13 | . | TRBV19 | CASTRLSGNTIYF | TGTGCCAGTACGCGGCTATCTGGAAACACCATATATTTT
TRBJ2-3 | . | 11 | . | TRBV6-5 | CASSFSDTQYF | TGTGCCAGCAGTTTCTCAGATACGCAGTATTTT
TRBJ1-4 | . | 16 | . | TRBV7-9 | CSSSSDAVATNEKLFF | TGTTCCAGCAGCTCAGACGCGGTTGCCACTAATGAAAAACTGTTTTTT